These 29 T cell receptor beta chains share one sample of origin, sequenced in a study of shared clonotypes between healthy human individuals. Generated by immunoSEQ multiplex PCR, the TCRdb table keeps only in-frame clones and is missing some. The repertoire consists of 2 million to 2.5 million clones, with 93% occurring once and the leading ten covering about 0.38%. Sequencing was performed on naive CD4+ T cells from PBMCs. Subset given: CD45RA+ positively selected. The receptors stem from a man in his late teens or twenties in good health. Some clones in this sample may be carry-over from other donors' samples.

This chain connects TRBV9 to TRBJ2-7, with TRBD2 identical over 10 bases. The CDR3 runs to 16 residues. V lost 4 bases to trimming and J lost 3 bases; unmatched junction nucleotides: 10. Germline assignment: CDR1 SGDLS and CDR2 YYNGEE. The DNA of the CDR3 is TGTGCCAGCAGCATCCGTCAACTAGCGGGAATCTACGAGCAGTACTTC. Translating gives CASSIRQLAGIYEQYF.

The gene calls are TRBV4-2 and TRBJ2-2; no clear D. Trimming shortened V by 0 bases and J by 6 bases, and 17 bases separated the two germline ends. Germline values: CDR1 LGHNA, CDR2 YNFKEQ. This CDR3 is 17 amino acids long. The CDR3 is CASSQENFDALPGELFF. In nucleotides, the CDR3 is TGTGCCAGCAGCCAAGAGAATTTCGACGCGCTCCCCGGGGAGCTGTTTTTT.

This clone was detected once. This chain connects TRBV6-6 to TRBJ2-3, with 7 bases lining up with TRBD2. Germline V lookup: CDR1 MNHNY, CDR2 SVGAGI (reference sequence). Unmatched junction bases numbered 6, after V lost 2 bases and J lost 4 bases. The CDR3 length is 15 residues. CDR3 bases: TGTGCCAGCAGTTACCCCGCAGGGAGGGCAGATACGCAGTATTTT. Protein sequence: CASSYPAGRADTQYF.

Turning to this clone: Other DNA sequences from this sample encode an identical CDR3 as well. This chain uses TRBV5-1 with TRBJ2-7; the match to TRBD2 covers 12 bases. CDR1 SGHRS and CDR2 YFSETQ come from the germline V gene. The CDR3 length is 15 residues. V lost 4 bases and J lost 0; bases outside the gene matches: 2. CDR3 sequence reads: CASSLAGGLSYEQYF. The CDR3 bases are TGCGCCAGCAGCCTAGCGGGAGGGCTCTCCTACGAGCAGTACTTC.

This chain uses TRBV27 with TRBJ2-2; the D is unclear. CDR1 is MNHEY, CDR2 SMNVEV, per germline (reference sequence). The V gene lost 2 bases and the J gene lost 2 bases, with 9 bases spanning the gap. The CDR3 is 15 amino acids. CDR3 protein: CASSLMAINTGELFF. CDR3 DNA: TGTGCCAGCAGTTTAATGGCCATCAACACCGGGGAGCTGTTTTTT.

The V and J genes are TRBV2 and TRBJ2-1; 11 positions agree with TRBD1. V lost 2 bases and J lost 7; bases outside the gene matches: 10. Per germline, CDR1 SNHLY and CDR2 FYNNEI. The CDR3 runs to 17 residues. Here the CDR3 DNA reads TGTGCCAGCAGTGAACGGACAGGGGGCCGCGGCGCGAATGAGCAGTTCTTC. Its translation is CASSERTGGRGANEQFF.

This rearrangement joins TRBV5-4 to TRBJ2-2; D call uncertain. The germline gives CDR1 SGHNT, CDR2 YYREEE (reference sequence). This CDR3 region has 13 residues. V dropped 0 bases and J dropped 8 bases, with 8 bases sitting between them. The CDR3 nucleotides are TGTGCCAGCAGCTTGGGGCTCAATGGGGAGCTGTTTTTT. This codes for CASSLGLNGELFF.

The chain couples TRBV5-1 to TRBJ2-1; D remains unclear. CDR1 is SGHRS, CDR2 YFSETQ, per germline. The CDR3 spans 16 residues. Trimming took off 0 bases at V and 0 bases at J, with 10 bases between the two ends. The CDR3 DNA sequence: TGCGCCAGCAGCTTGGAGAGGTTTAGCTCCTACAATGAGCAGTTCTTC. Translating it yields CASSLERFSSYNEQFF.

The rearrangement joins TRBV29-1 to TRBJ2-5; a possible D gene is TRBD1 (9 bases). Germline CDR1 and CDR2: SQVTM and ANQGSEA. V was shortened by 3 bases and J by 5 bases, with 22 bases between the two germline ends. The CDR3 extends over 16 amino acids. CDR3 region: CSVDDSGTGYGETQYF. As DNA, the CDR3 is TGCAGCGTTGATGATAGCGGGACAGGGTACGGCGAGACCCAGTACTTC.

In regard to this clone: Other DNA sequences within the sample encode an identical CDR3. The chain joins TRBV5-1 to TRBJ1-1, with D tentatively TRBD1 (5 bases). In germline, CDR1 is SGHRS, CDR2 YFSETQ. This CDR3 is 13 amino acids long. Trimming removed 5 bases from V and 2 bases from J, with 10 bases in between. CDR3 loop: CASSRDRNTEAFF. CDR3 in DNA: TGCGCCAGCAGTCGGGACCGCAACACTGAAGCTTTCTTT.

V gene TRBV7-9 combines with J gene TRBJ2-7; D gene uncertain. Trimming pared 1 base from V and 2 bases from J, leaving 9 bases between. This CDR3 is built from 14 residues. Germline V gene lookup returns CDR1 SEHNR and CDR2 FQNEAQ (reference sequence). As DNA, the CDR3 is TGTGCCAGCAGCTTAGACAGAAATCCCTACGAGCAGTACTTC. This encodes CASSLDRNPYEQYF.

The chain couples TRBV30 to TRBJ1-4; 7 nucleotides align to TRBD1. Per germline, CDR1 GTSNPN and CDR2 SVGIG (reference sequence). The CDR3 loop spans 11 amino acids. The junction had 1 base not matched to a gene; V was cut back by 7 bases and J by 5 bases. The CDR3 DNA is TGTGCCTCGGGACAGAATGAAAAACTGTTTTTT. It translates to CASGQNEKLFF.

This clone came up once. The chain combines TRBV28 with TRBJ1-5; D may be TRBD1 (6 bases). V lost 8 bases and J lost 6, with 23 bases in between. This CDR3 is built from 16 residues. Germline CDR1 is MDHEN and CDR2 is SYDVKM. The CDR3 bases are TGTGCCAGCGGATATCTGGAGGGGGGCGGCCCTCAGCCCCAGCATTTT. This sequence encodes CASGYLEGGGPQPQHF.

This chain links TRBV5-6 with TRBJ1-5; 10 nucleotides line up with TRBD1. CDR3 length equals 16 residues. Germline V gene data show CDR1 as SGHDT and CDR2 as YYEEEE. After removal of 0 bases from V and 4 bases from J, the junction contained 4 bases not matched to a gene. CDR3 nucleotides: TGTGCCAGCAGCTTGGCTGGACAGGGGGGGAATCAGCCCCAGCATTTT. This translates into CASSLAGQGGNQPQHF.

This chain joins TRBV28 and TRBJ2-7; maybe TRBD1 (5 bases). Germline values: CDR1 MDHEN, CDR2 SYDVKM. V shed 6 bases and J shed 6 bases, with 15 bases lying between them. CDR3 length: 13 amino acids. CDR3: CASRFRVLSEQYF. CDR3 sequence (DNA): TGTGCCAGCAGGTTCAGGGTGCTTAGCGAGCAGTACTTC.

J is TRBJ1-3 and V is TRBV5-1; D is uncertain. Germline loops: CDR1 SGHRS, CDR2 YFSETQ. Deletions cut 3 bases from V and 0 bases from J, with 10 bases between. This CDR3 region has 15 residues. The DNA for the CDR3 is TGCGCCAGCAGCTGGACCGCTAACTCTGGAAACACCATATATTTT. It translates to CASSWTANSGNTIYF.

The chain carries TRBV19 and TRBJ1-1; TRBD1 agrees at 9 bases. V dropped 5 bases and J dropped 3; count of bases not matched to a gene: 13. The CDR3 covers 17 residues. Germline CDR1 is LNHDA and CDR2 is SQIVND (reference sequence). CDR3 region: CASSFFRDRVRDTEAFF. As DNA, the CDR3 is TGTGCCAGTAGTTTCTTCCGGGACAGGGTTAGGGACACTGAAGCTTTCTTT.

The chain recombines TRBV30 with TRBJ1-6; D perhaps matches TRBD1 (5 bases). V lost 3 bases to trimming and J lost 7 bases, with 16 bases between them. There are 15 residues in the CDR3. Germline-derived CDR1 and CDR2 are GTSNPN and SVGIG (reference sequence). Here the CDR3 reads CAWSASAWTNSPLHF. The CDR3 DNA reads TGTGCCTGGAGCGCCTCAGCCTGGACAAATTCACCCCTCCACTTT.

J is TRBJ1-2 and V is TRBV7-2; 7 bases line up with TRBD1. In germline, CDR1 is SGHTA, CDR2 FQGNSA. The CDR3 loop spans 13 amino acids. Trimming took 6 bases from V and 3 from J; bases not matched to a gene: 4. This CDR3 is CASRNGTDYGYTF. The DNA for the CDR3 is TGTGCCAGCAGAAACGGGACAGACTATGGCTACACCTTC.

This chain uses TRBV30 with TRBJ1-5; D not certain. The CDR3 consists of 13 residues. Germline assignment: CDR1 GTSNPN and CDR2 SVGIG (reference sequence). V lost 5 bases to trimming and J lost 0 bases, with 8 bases between them. The CDR3 nucleotides are TGTGCCTGGGCCACTGATAGCAATCAGCCCCAGCATTTT. Amino acid sequence: CAWATDSNQPQHF.

CDR3 sequence: CASSQENRASYEQYF. DNA for the CDR3: TGCGCCAGCAGCCAAGAAAACAGAGCCTCCTACGAGCAGTACTTC. The rearrangement uses TRBV4-1 and TRBJ2-5; D gene uncertain. The J call may be mistaken, given a closer DNA end match to TRBJ2-7. This CDR3 has 15 residues. From germline, CDR1 is MGHRA and CDR2 YSYEKL.

The V and J genes are TRBV19 and TRBJ2-3; 8 nucleotides match TRBD2. Trimming cost V 3 bases and J 4 bases; bases outside gene matches: 6. The CDR3 covers 15 residues. Germline CDR1 reads LNHDA; CDR2 reads SQIVND (reference sequence). The CDR3 DNA reads as TGTGCCAGTAGTATTTTTTCGGGAGGGCCAGATACGCAGTATTTT. Protein product: CASSIFSGGPDTQYF.

The genes are TRBV7-9 and TRBJ1-1, with D hard to call. CDR3 size: 14 residues. Germline lookup yields CDR1 SEHNR and CDR2 FQNEAQ (reference sequence). V was clipped by 5 bases and J by 4 bases, with 14 bases between them. CDR3 residues: CASSLRESGTEAFF. DNA for the CDR3: TGTGCCAGCAGCCTTCGGGAGTCGGGCACTGAAGCTTTCTTT.

The J gene is TRBJ2-4, the V gene TRBV6-4; TRBD2 aligns across 14 bases. CDR1 is MRHNA and CDR2 is SNTAGT in the germline V gene. The CDR3 is 22 residues long. V dropped 0 bases and J dropped 2; count of bases not matched to a gene: 15. The CDR3 is CASSDSPETSGRAAVTKNIQYF. DNA of the CDR3: TGTGCCAGCAGTGACTCCCCAGAGACTAGCGGGAGGGCAGCCGTTACCAAAAACATTCAGTACTTC.

This clone was seen a few times. The chain combines TRBV18 with TRBJ1-4, with D hard to call. V lost 3 bases, J lost 6 bases, and 11 bases lay in between. Germline CDR1 reads KGHSH; CDR2 reads LQKENI. The CDR3 consists of 14 residues. The CDR3 sequence: CASSPPTNDEKLFF. CDR3 nucleotide sequence: TGTGCCAGCTCACCCCCAACTAACGATGAAAAACTGTTTTTT.

This rearrangement joins TRBV4-1 to TRBJ2-3; D not certain. The V end was cut by 0 bases, the J end by 6 bases, with 7 bases between. Germline assignment: CDR1 MGHRA and CDR2 YSYEKL. This CDR3 region has 13 residues. The DNA for the CDR3 is TGCGCCAGCAGCCAAGAGGGGTCGGATACGCAGTATTTT. Amino acids: CASSQEGSDTQYF.

This chain joins TRBV29-1 and TRBJ2-4; 7 bases line up with TRBD1. Germline assignment: CDR1 SQVTM and CDR2 ANQGSEA. The J segment lost 11 bases and the V segment lost 7 bases, leaving 11 bases of the junction unmatched. The CDR3 runs 12 residues. CDR3 loop: CSARRTGGVQYF. DNA for the CDR3: TGCAGCGCTAGAAGGACAGGCGGTGTTCAGTACTTC.

The gene calls are TRBV5-1 and TRBJ2-5; TRBD2 agrees at 7 bases. Germline values: CDR1 SGHRS, CDR2 YFSETQ. The junction had 11 bases not matched to a gene; V was cut back by 4 bases and J by 5 bases. The CDR3 runs to 15 residues. The CDR3: CASSPFGAGQETQYF. CDR3 nucleotide sequence: TGCGCCAGCAGCCCCTTCGGAGCGGGGCAGGAGACCCAGTACTTC.

The genes are TRBV9 and TRBJ2-3; D perhaps matches TRBD2 (5 bases). This CDR3 is 13 amino acids long. Per germline, CDR1 SGDLS and CDR2 YYNGEE. V lost 3 bases and J 6 bases, leaving 11 bases between the germline ends. As DNA, the CDR3 is TGTGCCAGCAGCGGGGGTCCGGGGGATACGCAGTATTTT. It specifies CASSGGPGDTQYF. The whole variable domain, remainder taken from reference TRBV9 and TRBJ2-3, is DSGVTQTPKHLITATGQRVTLRCSPRSGDLSVYWYQQSLDQGLQFLIQYYNGEERAKGNILERFSAQQFPDLHSELNLSSLELGDSALYFCASSGGPGDTQYFGPGTRLTVL.